This entry describes one T cell receptor beta chain. Its target is unknown. Via MiXCR, TCRdb re-called the RT-PCR reads, giving one row per CDR3 protein. The data show approximately 520,000 distinct CDR3 sequences, more than 15% seen once. The source of the sample is a study of response to subunit inactivated influenza vaccine. Study outcomes and limitations: Only a handful of new T cells, the authors suggested, are recruited with each seasonal influenza vaccination.

V was trimmed by 1 base and J by 2 bases, leaving 10 bases between them. Per germline, CDR1 LGHNA and CDR2 YSLEER. This CDR3 is 15 amino acids long. The chain couples TRBV4-3 to TRBJ2-3; D might be TRBD1 or TRBD2, each matching 6 bases. Sequenced here: CD4+ T cells sorted from PBMCs, sampled less than 30 months after vaccination. This clonotype originated in a man between 50 and 75 years old who received an inactivated influenza vaccine. The CDR3 DNA reads as TGCGCCAGCAGCCAAGCGGGGGCGAACACAGATACGCAGTATTTT. This translates into CASSQAGANTDTQYF.